The 3 T cell receptor beta chains listed next were all sequenced from one sample in a study of neurological immune-mediated disorders. TCRdb used MiXCR to reprocess the 5' RACE reads, holding one entry per CDR3 protein. The table records 54,000 or so distinct CDR3 sequences, roughly 3.3% of them present only once. Sequencing input: PBMCs. All receptors come from a young woman with multiple sclerosis.

This clonotype was picked up a small number of times. The gene calls are TRBV5-1 and TRBJ2-5; 8 bases fit TRBD2. Trimming cost V 1 base and J 1 base; bases outside gene matches: 3. In germline, CDR1 is SGHRS, CDR2 YFSETQ. This CDR3 has 15 amino acids. CDR3 loop: CASSLNGGGQETQYF. DNA of the CDR3: TGCGCCAGCAGCTTGAACGGGGGGGGCCAAGAGACCCAGTACTTC.

This clonotype was observed many times. The gene calls are TRBV5-1 and TRBJ2-7; 9 bases map to TRBD2. This CDR3 has 14 residues. CDR1 and CDR2 (germline): SGHRS, YFSETQ. Losses at the gene ends were 3 bases for V and 7 bases for J; bases not matched to a gene: 8. The DNA for the CDR3 is TGCGCCAGCAGCTCGGTAGCGGGGGCAGGGGAGCAGTACTTC. Its protein product is CASSSVAGAGEQYF.

There are many counts of this clonotype. This rearrangement joins TRBV27 to TRBJ2-2; D may match TRBD1 or TRBD2 (6 bases each). The V gene's germline CDR1 is MNHEY and CDR2 SMNVEV (reference sequence). The CDR3 length is 15 residues. The germline V and J ends were trimmed by 4 bases and 6 bases, with 15 bases remaining between them. CDR3 sequence (DNA): TGTGCCAGCAGTTCAGAGGGGGGAGTCTCCGGGGAGCTGTTTTTT. Its translation: CASSSEGGVSGELFF.